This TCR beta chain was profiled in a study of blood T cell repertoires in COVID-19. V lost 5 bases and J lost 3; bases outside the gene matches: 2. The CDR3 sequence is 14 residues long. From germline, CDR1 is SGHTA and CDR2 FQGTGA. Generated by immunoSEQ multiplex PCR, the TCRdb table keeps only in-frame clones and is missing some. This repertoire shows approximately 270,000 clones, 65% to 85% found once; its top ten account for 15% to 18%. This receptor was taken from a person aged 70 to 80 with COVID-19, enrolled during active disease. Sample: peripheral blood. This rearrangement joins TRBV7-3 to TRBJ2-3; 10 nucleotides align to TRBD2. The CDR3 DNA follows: TGTGCCAGCAGCCCTAGCGGGGGAACAGATACGCAGTATTTT. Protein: CASSPSGGTDTQYF.